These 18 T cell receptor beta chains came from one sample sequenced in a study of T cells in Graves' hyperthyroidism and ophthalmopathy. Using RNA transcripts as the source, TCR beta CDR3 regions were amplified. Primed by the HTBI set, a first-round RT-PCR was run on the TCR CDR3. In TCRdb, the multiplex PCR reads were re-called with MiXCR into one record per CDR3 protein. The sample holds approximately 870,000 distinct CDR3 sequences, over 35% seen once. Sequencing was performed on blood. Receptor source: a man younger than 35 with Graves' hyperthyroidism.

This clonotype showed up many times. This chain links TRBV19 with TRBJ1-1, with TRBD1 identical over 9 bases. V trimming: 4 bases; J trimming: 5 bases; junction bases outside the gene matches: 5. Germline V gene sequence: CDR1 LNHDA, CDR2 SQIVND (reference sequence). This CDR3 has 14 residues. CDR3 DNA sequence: TGTGCCAGTAGTACGGGACAGGGATGGACTGAAGCTTTCTTT. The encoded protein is CASSTGQGWTEAFF.

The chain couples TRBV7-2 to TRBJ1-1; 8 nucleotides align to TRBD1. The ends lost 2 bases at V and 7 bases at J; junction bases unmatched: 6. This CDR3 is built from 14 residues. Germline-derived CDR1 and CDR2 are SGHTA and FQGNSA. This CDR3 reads CASSLQGALGEAFF. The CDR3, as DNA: TGTGCCAGCAGCTTACAGGGGGCGCTTGGTGAAGCTTTCTTT.

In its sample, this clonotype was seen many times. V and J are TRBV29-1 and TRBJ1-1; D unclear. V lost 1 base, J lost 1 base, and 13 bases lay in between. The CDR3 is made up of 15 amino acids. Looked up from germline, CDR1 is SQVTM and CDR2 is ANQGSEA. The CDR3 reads CSVEGSLIENTEAFF. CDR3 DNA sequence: TGCAGCGTTGAAGGTTCTTTGATAGAGAACACTGAAGCTTTCTTT.

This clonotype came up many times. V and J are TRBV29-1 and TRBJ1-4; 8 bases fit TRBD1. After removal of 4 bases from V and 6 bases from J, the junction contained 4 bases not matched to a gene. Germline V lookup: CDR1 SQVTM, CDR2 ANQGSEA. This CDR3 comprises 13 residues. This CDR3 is CSVAGGADEKLFF. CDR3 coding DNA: TGCAGCGTTGCAGGGGGCGCTGATGAAAAACTGTTTTTT.

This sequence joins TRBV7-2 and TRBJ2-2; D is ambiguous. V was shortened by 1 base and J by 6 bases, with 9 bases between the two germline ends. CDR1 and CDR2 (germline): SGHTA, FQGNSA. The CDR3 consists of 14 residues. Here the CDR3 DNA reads TGTGCCAGCAGCTTAGTCCAAGGGCCCGGGGAGCTGTTTTTT. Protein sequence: CASSLVQGPGELFF.

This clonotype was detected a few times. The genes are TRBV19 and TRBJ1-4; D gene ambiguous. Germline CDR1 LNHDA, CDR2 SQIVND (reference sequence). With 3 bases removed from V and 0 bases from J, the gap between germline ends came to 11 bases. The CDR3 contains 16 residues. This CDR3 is CASSMASSATNEKLFF. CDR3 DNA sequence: TGTGCCAGTAGTATGGCCAGCTCAGCAACTAATGAAAAACTGTTTTTT.

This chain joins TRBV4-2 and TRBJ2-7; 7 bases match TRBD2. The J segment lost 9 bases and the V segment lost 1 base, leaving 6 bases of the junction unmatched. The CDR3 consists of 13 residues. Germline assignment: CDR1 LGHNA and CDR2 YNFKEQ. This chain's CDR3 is CASSQVEAGVQYF. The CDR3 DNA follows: TGTGCCAGCAGCCAAGTGGAGGCGGGAGTGCAGTACTTC.

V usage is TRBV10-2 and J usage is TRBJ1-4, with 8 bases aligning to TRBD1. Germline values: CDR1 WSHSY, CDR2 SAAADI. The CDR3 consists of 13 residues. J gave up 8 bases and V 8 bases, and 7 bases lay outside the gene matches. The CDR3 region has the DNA TGCGCCAGCGCCGGACAGGGCTGGGAAAAACTGTTTTTT. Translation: CASAGQGWEKLFF.

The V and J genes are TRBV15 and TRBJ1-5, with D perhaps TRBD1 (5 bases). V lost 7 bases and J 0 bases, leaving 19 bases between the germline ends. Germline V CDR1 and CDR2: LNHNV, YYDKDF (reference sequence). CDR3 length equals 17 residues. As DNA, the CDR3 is TGTGCCACCACCTCCTCTGCAATGGGGACTAGCAATCAGCCCCAGCATTTT. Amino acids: CATTSSAMGTSNQPQHF.

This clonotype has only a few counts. The CDR3 region has the DNA TGCAGTGCTAGAGATCAGCGACGGACTAGTGACGAGCAGTACTTC. Amino acid sequence: CSARDQRRTSDEQYF. This chain joins TRBV20-1 and TRBJ2-7; 7 positions agree with TRBD2. This CDR3 contains 15 residues. CDR1 is DFQATT, CDR2 SNEGSKA, per germline (reference sequence). The junction had 10 bases not matched to a gene; V was cut back by 0 bases and J by 5 bases.

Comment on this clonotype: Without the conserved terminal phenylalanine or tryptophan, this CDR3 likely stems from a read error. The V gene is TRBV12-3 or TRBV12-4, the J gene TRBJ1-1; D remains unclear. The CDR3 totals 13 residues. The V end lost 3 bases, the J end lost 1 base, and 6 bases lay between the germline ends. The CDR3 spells CASSFKGNTEAFL. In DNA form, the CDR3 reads TGTGCCAGCAGTTTCAAGGGGAACACTGAAGCTTTCCTT.

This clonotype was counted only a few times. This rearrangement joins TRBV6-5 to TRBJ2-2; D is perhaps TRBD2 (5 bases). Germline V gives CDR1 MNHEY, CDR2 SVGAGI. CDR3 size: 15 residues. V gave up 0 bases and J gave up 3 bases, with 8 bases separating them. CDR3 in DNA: TGTGCCAGCAGTTACTCATCGGGGTACACCGGGGAGCTGTTTTTT. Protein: CASSYSSGYTGELFF.

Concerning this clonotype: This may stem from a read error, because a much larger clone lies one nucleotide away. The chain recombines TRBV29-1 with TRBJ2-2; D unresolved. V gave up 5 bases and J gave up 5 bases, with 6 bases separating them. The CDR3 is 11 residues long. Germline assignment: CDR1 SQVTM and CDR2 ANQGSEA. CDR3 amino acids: CSVPLTGELFF. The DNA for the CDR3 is TGCAGCGTTCCTTTGACCGGGGAGCTGTTTTTT.

CDR3 in amino acids: CSAAPGRVMNTEAFF. As DNA, the CDR3 is TGCAGTGCTGCGCCGGGACGGGTAATGAACACTGAAGCTTTCTTT. This rearrangement joins TRBV20-1 to TRBJ1-1; D is possibly TRBD1 (5 bases). V dropped 5 bases and J dropped 0 bases, with 16 bases sitting between them. The CDR3 totals 15 residues. CDR1 and CDR2 (germline): DFQATT, SNEGSKA (reference sequence).

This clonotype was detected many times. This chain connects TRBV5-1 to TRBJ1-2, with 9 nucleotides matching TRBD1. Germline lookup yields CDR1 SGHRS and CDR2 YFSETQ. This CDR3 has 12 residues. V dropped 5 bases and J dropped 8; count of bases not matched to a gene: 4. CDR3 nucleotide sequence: TGCGCCAGCAGGGGACAGGGTTCGGGCTACACCTTC. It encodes CASRGQGSGYTF.

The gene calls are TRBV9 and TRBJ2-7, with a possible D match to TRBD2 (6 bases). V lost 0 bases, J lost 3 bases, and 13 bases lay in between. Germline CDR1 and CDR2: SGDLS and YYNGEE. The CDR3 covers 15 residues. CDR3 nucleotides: TGTGCCAGCAGCGTAGGTGGAGGGTCAATCTACGAGCAGTACTTC. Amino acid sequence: CASSVGGGSIYEQYF. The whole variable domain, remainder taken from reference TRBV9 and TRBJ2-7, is DSGVTQTPKHLITATGQRVTLRCSPRSGDLSVYWYQQSLDQGLQFLIQYYNGEERAKGNILERFSAQQFPDLHSELNLSSLELGDSALYFCASSVGGGSIYEQYFGPGTRLTVT.

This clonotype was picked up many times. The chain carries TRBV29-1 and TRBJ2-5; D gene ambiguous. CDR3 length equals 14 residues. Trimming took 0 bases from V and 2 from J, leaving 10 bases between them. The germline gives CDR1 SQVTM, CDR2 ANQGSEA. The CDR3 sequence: CSVEDWTGQETQYF. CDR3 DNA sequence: TGCAGCGTTGAAGATTGGACGGGTCAAGAGACCCAGTACTTC.

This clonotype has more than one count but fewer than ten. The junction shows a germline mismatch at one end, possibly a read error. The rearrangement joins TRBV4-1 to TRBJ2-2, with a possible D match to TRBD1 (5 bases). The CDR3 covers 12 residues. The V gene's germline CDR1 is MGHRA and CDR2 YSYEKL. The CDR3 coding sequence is TGTGCCAGCAGCTACAGGAACGGGGAGCTGTTTTTT. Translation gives CASSYRNGELFF.